What follows are 2 T cell receptor beta chains derived from one specimen sequenced in a study of CD8 T cells in Susac syndrome. Random hexamers served to reverse transcribe about 0.5 to 1 ug RNA. TCRdb redid the calling of the immunoSEQ multiplex PCR reads with MiXCR, one entry per CDR3 protein. The data show about 150,000 distinct CDR3 sequences, with 94% seen just once and around 0.21% held by the top ten. The sample comprised CD8+ T cells from PBMCs. These TCRs come from a human donor with multiple sclerosis.

V gene TRBV27 combines with J gene TRBJ1-5; D remains ambiguous. V gave up 2 bases and J gave up 9 bases, with 11 bases separating them. Germline V gene lookup returns CDR1 MNHEY and CDR2 SMNVEV (reference sequence). The CDR3 covers 13 residues. The CDR3 sequence: CASSLNPKRPQHF. CDR3 DNA sequence: TGTGCCAGCAGTTTAAACCCTAAACGGCCCCAGCATTTT.

This sequence joins TRBV20-1 and TRBJ1-1, with D unclear. This CDR3 is 14 amino acids long. The V end lost 6 bases, the J end lost 0 bases, and 14 bases lay between the germline ends. CDR1 and CDR2 from the germline V gene are DFQATT and SNEGSKA (reference sequence). The CDR3 sequence is CSAARVALNTEAFF. DNA of the CDR3: TGCAGTGCCGCCCGTGTAGCCTTGAACACTGAAGCTTTCTTT.